The 7 T cell receptor beta chains listed next were all sequenced from one sample in a study of T cells in Graves' hyperthyroidism and ophthalmopathy. Amplification of TCR beta CDR3 regions used RNA as the template. HTBI primers drove first-round RT-PCR of the TCR CDR3. From the multiplex PCR reads, TCRdb called clonotypes with MiXCR, one entry per CDR3 protein. Here the sample spans roughly 200,000 distinct CDR3 sequences, around 16% being singletons. The sequenced sample consisted of blood. The receptors here all came from a middle-aged man with Graves' hyperthyroidism.

This clonotype occurred many times. CDR3 region: CSAPGTAVTDTQYF. The CDR3 nucleotides are TGCAGTGCTCCCGGGACAGCCGTCACAGATACGCAGTATTTT. This chain joins TRBV20-1 and TRBJ2-3, with TRBD1 matching over 7 bases. V shed 5 bases and J 2 bases; nucleotides not matched to a gene: 7. Germline lookup yields CDR1 DFQATT and CDR2 SNEGSKA (reference sequence). The CDR3 has 14 amino acids.

The chain uses TRBV27 and TRBJ2-1; the match to TRBD2 covers 16 bases. The germline gives CDR1 MNHEY, CDR2 SMNVEV (reference sequence). V trimming: 4 bases; J trimming: 4 bases; junction bases outside the gene matches: 7. This CDR3 has 18 residues. The CDR3 sequence is CASSWTGTSGGAYNEQFF. The CDR3 DNA reads as TGTGCCAGCAGTTGGACGGGGACTAGCGGGGGGGCTTACAATGAGCAGTTCTTC.

This clonotype was seen many times. The rearrangement uses TRBV7-2 and TRBJ2-7; the D gene is possibly TRBD2 (6 bases). V was shortened by 5 bases and J by 2 bases, with 13 bases between the two germline ends. This CDR3 is 14 amino acids long. The germline V gene encodes CDR1 SGHTA and CDR2 FQGNSA. CDR3 region: CASSPGTLAYEQYF. Here the CDR3 DNA reads TGTGCCAGCAGCCCCGGGACTCTAGCCTACGAGCAGTACTTC.

This clonotype appeared many times. The chain employs TRBV7-9 and TRBJ1-5; D call uncertain. V lost 1 base to trimming and J lost 4 bases, with 8 bases between them. The V gene's germline CDR1 is SEHNR and CDR2 FQNEAQ (reference sequence). The CDR3 runs to 14 residues. For the CDR3, the DNA is TGTGCCAGCAGCTTAGAAACGGGAAATCAGCCCCAGCATTTT. This sequence encodes CASSLETGNQPQHF.

This clonotype has ten or more counts. The rearrangement uses TRBV5-1 and TRBJ1-1, with D hard to call. The CDR3 extends over 17 amino acids. CDR1 is SGHRS and CDR2 is YFSETQ in the germline V gene. Trimming removed 1 base from V and 1 base from J, with 17 bases in between. CDR3 DNA sequence: TGCGCCAGCAGCTTGCGGAGCCTGACCACGGGGAACACTGAAGCTTTCTTT. Its protein product is CASSLRSLTTGNTEAFF.

The J gene is TRBJ2-3, the V gene TRBV2, with TRBD2 matching 8 bases. V shed 4 bases, J shed 0 bases, and the junction held 3 bases outside the gene matches. CDR1 and CDR2 (germline): SNHLY, FYNNEI. The CDR3 has 15 amino acids. CDR3 in DNA: TGTGCCAGCAGTGTGGGCGGGGGGAGCACAGATACGCAGTATTTT. Translation gives CASSVGGGSTDTQYF. Full variable domain (remainder filled in from reference TRBV2 and TRBJ2-3): EPEVTQTPSHQVTQMGQEVILRCVPISNHLYFYWYRQILGQKVEFLVSFYNNEISEKSEIFDDQFSVERPDGSNFTLKIRSTKLEDSAMYFCASSVGGGSTDTQYFGPGTRLTVL.

This clonotype was observed a few times. This chain links TRBV6-2 or TRBV6-3 with TRBJ2-7; 12 bases map to TRBD2. The CDR3 length is 14 residues. Germline loops: CDR1 MNHEY, CDR2 SVGEGT. Trimming took 7 bases from V and 5 from J; bases not matched to a gene: 6. The CDR3 region has the DNA TGTGCCAGCAAACTAGCGGGGGGTTCCAACGAGCAGTACTTC. It encodes CASKLAGGSNEQYF.